This entry lists 18 T cell receptor beta chains sequenced from one sample in a study of T-cell reconstitution after alpha-beta-depleted transplantation in children. Unique molecular identifiers were built into the TCRbeta library. TCRdb reprocessed the PCR reads with MiXCR, giving one entry per CDR3 protein. The table records more than 40,000 distinct CDR3 sequences, 52% of them present only once. The source was peripheral blood, collected before TCRalphabeta/CD19-depleted stem cell transplant. These receptors were obtained from a boy under three years old with SCID, due to receive a stem cell transplant.

V gene TRBV7-9 combines with J gene TRBJ2-5; 8 nucleotides match TRBD2. The CDR3 has 15 amino acids. With V trimmed by 5 bases and J by 2 bases, 7 bases remained unmatched. Per germline, CDR1 SEHNR and CDR2 FQNEAQ (reference sequence). CDR3 coding DNA: TGTGCCAGCAGCGCGGGACTAGTTCCACAAGAGACCCAGTACTTC. This sequence encodes CASSAGLVPQETQYF.

This clonotype was detected only a few times. The chain links TRBV15 to TRBJ2-5; TRBD1 agrees at 7 bases. This CDR3 comprises 15 residues. V lost 0 bases, J lost 4 bases, and 5 bases stayed unmatched. The germline CDR1 and CDR2 sequences are LNHNV and YYDKDF (reference sequence). The DNA of the CDR3 is TGTGCCACCAGCAGAGAAGGGGGCACCGGAGAGACCCAGTACTTC. It specifies CATSREGGTGETQYF.

This clonotype was detected a few times. J is TRBJ1-1 and V is TRBV10-3; D is ambiguous. The V gene lost 2 bases and the J gene lost 3 bases, with 13 bases spanning the gap. The CDR3 length is 15 residues. Germline CDR1 reads ENHRY; CDR2 reads SYGVKD. The CDR3 spells CAISEDGETYTEAFF. In nucleotides, the CDR3 is TGTGCCATCAGTGAGGACGGGGAGACGTACACTGAAGCTTTCTTT.

V is TRBV4-2 and J is TRBJ1-2, with 12 bases matching TRBD1. The V and J ends lost 3 bases and 4 bases, in that order; junction bases with no gene match: 6. The V gene's germline CDR1 is LGHNA and CDR2 YNFKEQ. This CDR3 has 16 amino acids. This CDR3 reads CASSQTGTGGGYGYTF. The CDR3 coding sequence is TGTGCCAGCAGCCAGACAGGGACAGGGGGCGGCTATGGCTACACCTTC.

The V and J genes are TRBV7-9 and TRBJ2-7; 7 bases fit TRBD2. Germline V gives CDR1 SEHNR, CDR2 FQNEAQ (reference sequence). V lost 5 bases and J lost 3; bases outside the gene matches: 13. The CDR3 covers 16 residues. The CDR3 is CASSPSGGRLDYEQYF. The CDR3, as DNA: TGTGCCAGCAGCCCTAGCGGAGGCAGACTTGACTACGAGCAGTACTTC.

This clonotype has only a few counts. The chain carries TRBV20-1 and TRBJ2-1; D assignment may be TRBD1 or TRBD2 (5 bases each). The CDR3 spans 15 residues. The V end was cut by 0 bases, the J end by 0 bases, with 9 bases between. Germline assignment: CDR1 DFQATT and CDR2 SNEGSKA (reference sequence). The CDR3 loop is CSARDPGSSYNEQFF. The CDR3 DNA is TGCAGTGCTAGAGACCCAGGGAGCTCCTACAATGAGCAGTTCTTC.

The chain uses TRBV7-8 and TRBJ1-2; possible D gene TRBD1, 6 bases. Trimming took 0 bases from V and 10 from J, leaving 9 bases between them. The germline V gene has CDR1 SGHVS and CDR2 FQNEAQ. The CDR3 is made up of 12 amino acids. This chain's CDR3 is CASSLARGNYTF. The CDR3 DNA follows: TGTGCCAGCAGCTTAGCGAGGGGGAACTACACCTTC.

The gene calls are TRBV20-1 and TRBJ2-7; weak D call: TRBD2 (6 bases). CDR3 length: 14 residues. CDR1 and CDR2 (germline): DFQATT, SNEGSKA (reference sequence). V was pared by 1 base and J by 5 bases, with 15 bases between. The CDR3 DNA sequence: TGCAGTGCTAGAGCCGGGACTTCGTCTAACGAGCAGTACTTC. It translates to CSARAGTSSNEQYF.

The chain combines TRBV7-2 with TRBJ1-5, with D perhaps matching TRBD1 (5 bases). The CDR3 consists of 16 residues. Trimming shortened V by 4 bases and J by 1 base, and 14 bases separated the two germline ends. CDR1 SGHTA and CDR2 FQGNSA come from the germline V gene. The CDR3 nucleotides are TGTGCCAGCAGCTCCTGGAGTAGGGGCAGCAATCAGCCCCAGCATTTT. Amino acid sequence: CASSSWSRGSNQPQHF.

This clonotype has only a few counts. The V call is TRBV7-2, the J call TRBJ1-4; tentatively, D is TRBD1 (5 bases). Trimming removed 4 bases at V and 5 bases at J, with 11 bases between. The CDR3 is 14 residues long. Germline CDR1 SGHTA, CDR2 FQGNSA. The CDR3 reads CASSSGTGNEKLFF. The CDR3 DNA reads as TGTGCCAGCAGCTCCGGGACTGGGAATGAAAAACTGTTTTTT.

The V and J genes are TRBV15 and TRBJ2-5; TRBD1 aligns across 8 bases. CDR1 is LNHNV, CDR2 YYDKDF, per germline (reference sequence). The CDR3 consists of 15 residues. The trim removed 0 bases at V and 5 bases at J, leaving 5 bases unmatched. Here the CDR3 reads CATSRDSGGSETQYF. The DNA of the CDR3 is TGTGCCACCAGCAGAGACTCAGGGGGCTCGGAGACCCAGTACTTC.

This clonotype was counted between two and nine times. V and J are TRBV20-1 and TRBJ2-1; 11 positions match TRBD2. Germline V lookup: CDR1 DFQATT, CDR2 SNEGSKA (reference sequence). J lost 4 bases, V lost 3 bases, and 2 bases had no gene match. The CDR3 sequence is 14 residues long. The CDR3: CSARGLAEYNEQFF. The CDR3 DNA sequence: TGCAGTGCTAGGGGACTAGCGGAATACAATGAGCAGTTCTTC.

This clonotype was detected a few times. V usage is TRBV20-1 and J usage is TRBJ2-3; 7 bases match TRBD1. J was trimmed by 3 bases and V by 3 bases; bases with no gene match: 9. This CDR3 has 15 amino acids. The germline CDR1 and CDR2 sequences are DFQATT and SNEGSKA (reference sequence). CDR3 amino acids: CSARGEGGYTDTQYF. The DNA for the CDR3 is TGCAGTGCTAGGGGAGAAGGGGGCTATACAGATACGCAGTATTTT.

This chain links TRBV20-1 with TRBJ2-7, with D hard to call. Trimming left V 3 bases short and J 0 bases short, with 9 bases between. CDR3 length equals 13 residues. Germline CDR1 reads DFQATT; CDR2 reads SNEGSKA (reference sequence). The CDR3 nucleotides read TGCAGTGCTAGGCCCCCGGTCTCCTACGAGCAGTACTTC. Translation: CSARPPVSYEQYF.

This clonotype has a single count. V gene TRBV5-4 combines with J gene TRBJ1-1; TRBD1 is a possible D gene (5 bases). The length of the CDR3 is 13 residues. With 10 bases removed from V and 1 base from J, the gap between germline ends came to 14 bases. Germline CDR1 reads SGHNT; CDR2 reads YYREEE (reference sequence). CDR3 bases: TGTGCCGAGACGGGGCAGGCGAACACTGAAGCTTTCTTT. Its protein product is CAETGQANTEAFF.

In this sample, this clonotype turned up a few times. The V gene is TRBV19, the J gene TRBJ2-1, with D unresolved. Between the trimmed V and J ends, which lost 5 bases and 4 bases, there was a span of 6 bases. This CDR3 is 12 amino acids long. The germline V gene has CDR1 LNHDA and CDR2 SQIVND (reference sequence). This CDR3 is CASSAAYNEQFF. The CDR3, as DNA: TGTGCCAGTAGTGCGGCTTACAATGAGCAGTTCTTC.

In this sample, this clonotype turned up a few times. The J gene is TRBJ2-5, the V gene TRBV7-2; 10 bases are shared with TRBD1. The CDR3 is 15 amino acids. V was pared by 4 bases and J by 6 bases, with 8 bases of the junction left unmatched. CDR1 SGHTA and CDR2 FQGNSA come from the germline V gene. CDR3 sequence: CASSSNDRGLKTQYF. In DNA, the CDR3 is TGTGCCAGCAGCTCAAACGACAGGGGGCTGAAGACCCAGTACTTC.

The chain links TRBV5-8 to TRBJ1-5; perhaps TRBD1 as D (6 bases). This CDR3 comprises 15 residues. Trimming left V 5 bases short and J 7 bases short, with 19 bases between. Germline V CDR1 and CDR2: SGHTS, YDEGEE. The DNA for the CDR3 is TGTGCCAGCAGTCCAGACAGGATCCCCCCCCAGCCCCAGCATTTT. Its translation is CASSPDRIPPQPQHF.